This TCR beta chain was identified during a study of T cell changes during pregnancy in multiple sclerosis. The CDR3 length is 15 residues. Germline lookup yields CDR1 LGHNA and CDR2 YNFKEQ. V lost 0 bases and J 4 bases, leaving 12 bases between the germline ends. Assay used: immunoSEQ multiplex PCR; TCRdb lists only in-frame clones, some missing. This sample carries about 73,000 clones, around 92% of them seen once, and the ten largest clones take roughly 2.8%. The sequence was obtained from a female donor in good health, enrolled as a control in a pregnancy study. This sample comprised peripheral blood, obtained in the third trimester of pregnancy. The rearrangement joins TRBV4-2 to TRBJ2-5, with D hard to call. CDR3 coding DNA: TGTGCCAGCAGCCAAGATCTGCCTAGTCCAGAGACCCAGTACTTC. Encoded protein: CASSQDLPSPETQYF.